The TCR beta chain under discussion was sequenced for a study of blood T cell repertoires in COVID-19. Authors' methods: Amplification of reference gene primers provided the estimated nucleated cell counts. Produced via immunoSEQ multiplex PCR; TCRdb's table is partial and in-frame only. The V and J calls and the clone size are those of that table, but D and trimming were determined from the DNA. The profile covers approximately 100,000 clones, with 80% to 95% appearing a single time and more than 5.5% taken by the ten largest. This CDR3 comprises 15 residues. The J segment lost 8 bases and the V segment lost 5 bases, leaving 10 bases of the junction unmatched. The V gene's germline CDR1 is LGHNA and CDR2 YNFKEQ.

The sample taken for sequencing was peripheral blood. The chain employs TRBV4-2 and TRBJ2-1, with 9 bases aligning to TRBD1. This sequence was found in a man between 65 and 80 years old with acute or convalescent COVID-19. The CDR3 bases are TGTGCCAGCAGCGACTGGGACAGGGAGTACGATGAGCAGTTCTTC. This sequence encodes CASSDWDREYDEQFF.